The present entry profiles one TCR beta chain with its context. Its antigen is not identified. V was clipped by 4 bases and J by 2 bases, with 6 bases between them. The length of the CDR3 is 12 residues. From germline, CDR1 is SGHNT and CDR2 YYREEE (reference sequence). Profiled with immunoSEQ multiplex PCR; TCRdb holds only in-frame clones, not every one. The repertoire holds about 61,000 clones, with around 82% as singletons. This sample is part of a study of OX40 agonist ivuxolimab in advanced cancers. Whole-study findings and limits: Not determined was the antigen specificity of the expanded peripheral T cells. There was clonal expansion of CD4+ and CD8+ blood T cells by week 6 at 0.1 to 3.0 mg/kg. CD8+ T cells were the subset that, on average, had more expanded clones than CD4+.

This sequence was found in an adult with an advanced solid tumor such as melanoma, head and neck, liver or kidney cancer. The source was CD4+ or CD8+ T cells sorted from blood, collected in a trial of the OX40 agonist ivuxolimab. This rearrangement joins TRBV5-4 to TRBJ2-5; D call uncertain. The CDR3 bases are TGTGCCAGCAGCAGAGAACAAGAGACCCAGTACTTC. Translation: CASSREQETQYF.